This entry features one T cell receptor beta chain sequence. Its antigen remains unknown. This entry comes from a study of shared clonotypes between healthy human individuals. In the study overall: Per donor, three plates held CD4 naive cells, three held CD4 memory, two held CD8 naive and one held CD8 memory. Study-level points and caveats: Across a handful of donors, naive CD4 shared roughly 5.1%, naive CD8 more than 3%, memory CD4 2.3%, memory CD8 around 0.42%.

Data came from immunoSEQ multiplex PCR; TCRdb stores just in-frame clones and leaves some out. The sample lists about 2.3 million clones, 93% occurring once. CDR3 length: 15 residues. The J segment lost 4 bases and the V segment lost 5 bases, leaving 8 bases of the junction unmatched. Germline lookup yields CDR1 MNHNS and CDR2 SASEGT. The sequence came from a man younger than 35 in good health. Some clones in this sample may be carry-over from other donors' samples. Sequencing used naive CD4+ T cells from PBMCs. Documented subset: CD45RA+ positively selected. This sequence joins TRBV6-1 and TRBJ2-1; the match to TRBD1 covers 7 bases. CDR3 sequence: CASSPLDRPYNEQFF. CDR3 DNA sequence: TGTGCCAGCAGTCCCCTGGACAGGCCGTACAATGAGCAGTTCTTC.